This T cell receptor (beta chain) was recovered during a study of identical twins. CDR3 length: 15 amino acids. The germline gives CDR1 DFQATT, CDR2 SNEGSKA (reference sequence). V was trimmed by 0 bases and J by 4 bases, leaving 12 bases between them. The table lists this clonotype with many counts. Its antigen is unknown. Study-wide results and caveats: Models underestimated out-of-frame TCR alpha sharing in monozygotic twins.

TCRdb ran MiXCR on the 5' RACE reads and lists one entry per CDR3 protein. The sample consists of about 790,000 distinct CDR3 sequences, 15% to 20% of them appearing once. The sample was also reused in another study, on T cells expressing NK-cell markers. That study reports: Sorted CD3+CD56+NKG2C+, CD3+CD56+NKG2C- and CD3+CD56-NKG2C+ T cells provided the TCR beta repertoires. Seropositivity for HCMV was found in seven of the eight sequenced donors, with one seronegative.

The gene calls are TRBV20-1 and TRBJ1-4; D is possibly TRBD1 (5 bases). The specimen was PBMCs. This sequence was found in a woman under 30 in good health. The DNA for the CDR3 is TGCAGTGCTAGAGATCAGGGCAGAAGTAATGAAAAACTGTTTTTT. It yields the protein CSARDQGRSNEKLFF.